This note documents a single T cell receptor (beta chain) sequence. The antigen it recognizes is unknown. The input lacks base qualities; no much larger clone sits a single base away. The method behind the library was the immunoSEQ multiplex PCR assay. For TCR sequencing, RNA was extracted from every sample and reverse transcribed into cDNA to serve as template. First-strand cDNA was synthesized using SuperScript III with a 2:1 mix of oligo-dT and random hexamers. A synthetic immune receptor repertoire was used to measure amplification bias, and any remaining bias was corrected computationally. The published analysis was carried out like this. Raw reads were preprocessed to remove errors, and CDR3 was defined according to IMGT conventions as the region from the conserved cysteine to phenylalanine. Clonality was computed as 1 minus the Shannon entropy, with the entropy normalized by log2 of the number of productive unique TCRs. Whether scalp clones were CD4 or CD8 was inferred by matching scalp TCRbeta sequences against CD4 and CD8 repertoires sorted from blood. TCRdb stores this immuneACCESS table with in-frame sequences only. Part of the clones is absent; in the studies checked, under half of the shortfall reflects unresolved V genes, and no reason is known for the rest. Clonal size and the V and J genes are those of that table, whereas D and trimming came from the DNA. Counted in this sample were 200,000 to 250,000 clones; 57% of them appeared once. Just over 0.45% of the sample belongs to the ten largest clones.

Explained via the paper, the time point label denotes: baseline before oral tofacitinib. From alopecia areata patients, peripheral blood was collected along with lesional scalp punch biopsies. PBMCs were isolated by density centrifugation and stained for CD3, CD4 and CD8, and CD4+ and CD8+ T cells were sorted on a FACSAria. These data originate in a study of CD8+ T cells in alopecia areata (dated by TCRdb to the late 2010s). With respect to the entire study: Treated patients were enrolled in an open-label pilot trial of oral tofacitinib, 5 to 10 mg twice daily, for moderate-to-severe alopecia areata. Tofacitinib was given for 6 to 18 months, followed by 6 months of follow-up off drug to assess delayed response and recurrence. In both human patients and the C3H/HeJ mouse model, the study applied high-throughput TCRbeta sequencing to look at T cell clonal expansion in alopecia areata. In humans, TCRbeta sequencing was performed on scalp tissue and on sorted CD4+ and CD8+ peripheral blood T cells from healthy controls and from patients with patchy or totalis/universalis alopecia areata. Patients on tofacitinib were biopsied at baseline and after 4 and 24 weeks of treatment, and several of the patients also had a later scalp biopsy. Clonality in the scalp was compared among normal scalp (n=4), patchy alopecia areata scalp (n=8), and alopecia totalis/universalis scalp (n=8). RNA was obtained with the PAXgene miRNA kit for fixed scalp, the miRNeasy kit for PBMCs, and the RNeasy kit for mouse skin. Amplification of TCRbeta CDR3 regions was done by immunoSEQ multiplex PCR using 35 Vbeta forward primers and 13 Jbeta reverse primers.

Taken from the germline V gene, the CDR1 and CDR2 loops are SGHRS and YFSETQ. Reading from cysteine to phenylalanine, the CDR3 counts 13 amino acids. The DNA shown is the 39-base CDR3, in frame from base 1. Cut back by 4 bases and 3 bases, the V and J ends lie 11 bases apart. The paper's findings and limits, for the study overall: Shared TCR sequences between patients were less evident than in mice, which may be partly attributable to HLA diversity in the patient population. Scalp TCR repertoire analysis is complicated because resident alphabeta T cells in normal human skin are also sequenced, whereas mouse skin is dominated by gammadelta T cells. Lesional scalp, especially in alopecia totalis/universalis, showed higher clonality and more expanded CD8+ clones than normal scalp, suggesting antigenic drive.

Sequenced here: CD4+ T cells sorted from blood, sampled at week 0. The clonotype was recovered from a human donor with alopecia areata. The chain couples TRBV5-1 to TRBJ2-7; no D gene call is confident. The CDR3 has the sequence CASSLPGIYEQYF. The nucleotide sequence is TGCGCCAGCAGCCTCCCGGGCATCTACGAGCAGTACTTC.